This TCR beta chain came from a study of blood T cell repertoires in COVID-19. Study as a whole: T cells, B-cell-depleted T cells, or PBMCs supplied cDNA or gDNA.

Measured with immunoSEQ multiplex PCR; TCRdb has only the in-frame clones, and not every one. The sample includes about 43,000 clones, 75% to 90% of them seen just once. Germline loops: CDR1 SGDLS, CDR2 YYNGEE. The V and J ends lost 0 bases and 5 bases respectively, with 17 bases between them. The CDR3 has 16 amino acids. Sequenced sample: peripheral blood. This clonotype was obtained from a man in his sixties with active COVID-19. The chain employs TRBV9 and TRBJ2-5, with unresolved D. CDR3 amino acids: CASSVGDDDIGETQYF. For the CDR3, the DNA is TGTGCCAGCAGCGTAGGTGACGATGATATCGGGGAGACCCAGTACTTC.